Sequencing of this T cell receptor beta chain was carried out in a study of cytomegalovirus exposure and HLA in healthy donors. PCR amplification relied on 60 Vbeta primers (plus 13 Jbeta primers). Using immunoSEQ multiplex PCR, the repertoire was profiled, and TCRdb retains in-frame clones only, with some absent. Altogether about 150,000 clones are present, roughly 82% being singletons, with the ten largest covering 5% to 7.5%. With regard to this clone: Antigen specificity is unknown.

Whole-study findings and limits: The records held CMV serostatus as the only immune exposure information. Sequence variants that were highly shared formed a cluster that was likely a sequencing artifact.

The CDR3 loop spans 15 amino acids. In germline, CDR1 is SGHRS, CDR2 YFSETQ. Trimming removed 0 bases from V and 4 bases from J, with 10 bases in between. The receptor was derived from a woman between 50 and 59 years old in good health and CMV-seropositive. The gene calls are TRBV5-1 and TRBJ2-2; D might be TRBD1 (5 bases). The sample was PBMCs. CDR3 bases: TGCGCCAGCAGCTTGGCGGCAGGGTCCACCGGGGAGCTGTTTTTT. Translation: CASSLAAGSTGELFF.